This is a list of T cell receptor beta chains from one sample in a study of blood T cells in healthy people across ages. One entry per CDR3 protein results from TCRdb running MiXCR on the 5' RACE reads. The sample comprises around 1,900,000 distinct CDR3 sequences, approximately 39% of which are singletons, and more than 20% rests with the top ten. Material: blood. The receptors were gathered from a human donor in good health. CDR3s include the opening cysteine and the closing phenylalanine or tryptophan. Each record gives: D gene, J gene, clone size, V gene, CDR3 protein, CDR3 DNA. A D gene is named only where the DNA matches it firmly. Clone size appears in some rows only: once, few, many, or a class for an expanded clone.

- | TRBJ2-3 | once | TRBV12-3/TRBV12-4 | CASSFVAVSTDTQYF | TGTGCCAGCAGTTTCGTAGCGGTGAGCACAGATACGCAGTATTTT
- | TRBJ2-7 | few | TRBV12-5 | CASGFFYEQYF | TGTGCTAGTGGTTTTTTCTACGAGCAGTACTTC
- | TRBJ2-3 | few | TRBV7-9 | CASSRDSFTDTQYF | TGTGCCAGCAGCCGGGACTCTTTCACAGATACGCAGTATTTT
- | TRBJ2-1 | - | TRBV7-2 | CASSLAPATYNEQLF | TGTGCCAGCAGCTTAGCCCCCGCAACATACAATGAGCAGCTCTTC
TRBD1 | TRBJ1-6 | - | TRBV5-5 | CASTLSPQGAFSPLHF | TGTGCCAGCACCCTAAGCCCCCAGGGGGCTTTTTCACCCCTCCACTTT
- | TRBJ2-1 | - | TRBV7-3 | CASSFYSDPGNEQFF | TGTGCCAGCAGCTTTTATTCGGACCCCGGCAATGAGCAGTTCTTC
- | TRBJ2-4 | - | TRBV5-4 | CASSPRRGLVGNIQYF | TGTGCCAGCAGCCCAAGGAGAGGTCTTGTTGGAAACATTCAGTACTTC
- | TRBJ1-2 | - | TRBV12-3/TRBV12-4 | CAGSATGSYGYTF | TGTGCCGGCAGTGCAACAGGCAGCTATGGCTACACCTTC
- | TRBJ2-2 | - | TRBV4-3 | CASSQRGAEELFF | TGCGCCAGCAGCCAACGGGGGGCCGAGGAGCTGTTTTTT
TRBD2 | TRBJ2-3 | few | TRBV6-5 | CASSETRGVNTQYF | TGTGCCAGCAGTGAGACCCGGGGGGTGAATACGCAGTATTTT
TRBD2 | TRBJ2-6 | many | TRBV6-6 | CASSTLAGGSNVLTF | TGTGCCAGCAGTACTCTAGCGGGGGGCTCCAACGTCCTGACTTTC
TRBD1 | TRBJ2-7 | - | TRBV5-1 | CASTLDRQGSYEQYF | TGCGCCAGCACCTTGGACAGGCAAGGTTCCTACGAGCAGTACTTC
TRBD1 | TRBJ1-2 | - | TRBV24-1 | CATSDHTGQGSGYTF | TGTGCCACCAGTGATCACACAGGACAGGGAAGTGGCTACACCTTC
TRBD1 | TRBJ2-4 | - | TRBV4-1 | CASRQPGQGSKNIQYF | TGCGCCAGCAGACAACCGGGACAGGGTTCGAAAAACATTCAGTACTTC
- | TRBJ1-4 | - | TRBV7-8 | CASSLGGLGPNEKLFF | TGTGCCAGCAGCTTAGGGGGCCTTGGCCCTAATGAAAAACTGTTTTTT
- | TRBJ1-2 | - | TRBV7-2 | CTSSSPGVHRRDGYTF | TGTACCAGCAGCTCCCCCGGGGTACACCGTCGGGATGGCTACACCTTC
- | TRBJ2-1 | - | TRBV3-1 | CAGSPRGASYNEQFF | TGTGCCGGCAGCCCGCGCGGGGCCTCCTACAATGAGCAGTTCTTC
TRBD2 | TRBJ2-3 | - | TRBV2 | CASSDWPSGGTDTQYF | TGTGCCAGCAGTGATTGGCCTAGCGGGGGCACAGATACGCAGTATTTT
- | TRBJ1-2 | - | TRBV7-9 | CASSSTGSGYSYTF | TGTGCCAGCAGCTCCACAGGGAGTGGATATAGCTACACCTTC
- | TRBJ2-1 | - | TRBV6-1 | CASSDIIGDEQFF | TGTGCCAGCAGTGATATAATTGGCGATGAGCAGTTCTTC
- | TRBJ2-3 | - | TRBV30 | CAWSVPLLAGTDTQYF | TGTGCCTGGAGTGTACCGCTTCTCGCGGGCACAGATACGCAGTATTTT
- | TRBJ2-5 | many | TRBV7-6 | CASSLRLRSSKETQYF | TGTGCCAGCAGCTTAAGATTGAGGTCCAGCAAAGAGACCCAGTACTTC
- | TRBJ1-2 | few | TRBV6-2/TRBV6-3 | CVSSRSIKGDGYTF | TGTGTCAGCAGTCGTTCGATCAAGGGGGATGGCTACACCTTC
- | TRBJ1-5 | few | TRBV6-2/TRBV6-3 | CASSPRVGNQPQHF | TGTGCCAGCAGCCCAAGGGTGGGCAATCAGCCCCAGCATTTT
- | TRBJ1-6 | - | TRBV10-3 | CAIRTARDSPLHF | TGTGCCATAAGGACAGCAAGGGATTCACCCCTCCACTTT
- | TRBJ1-1 | few | TRBV29-1 | CSVQTESLPNTEAFF | TGCAGCGTCCAGACAGAATCCCTACCGAACACTGAAGCTTTCTTT
- | TRBJ1-1 | - | TRBV5-5 | CASSLDIVRAAFF | TGTGCCAGCAGCTTGGATATTGTTCGGGCGGCTTTCTTT
- | TRBJ2-5 | few | TRBV7-6 | CASSLGDRDSETQYF | TGTGCCAGCAGCTTAGGAGACCGGGACTCAGAGACCCAGTACTTC
- | TRBJ2-3 | many | TRBV29-1 | CSTSEGPDTQYF | TGCAGCACCTCTGAAGGGCCGGATACGCAGTATTTT
TRBD2 | TRBJ2-5 | - | TRBV6-1 | CASSEAFGGVGETQYF | TGTGCCAGCAGTGAAGCATTTGGGGGGGTTGGAGAGACCCAGTACTTC
- | TRBJ2-7 | - | TRBV20-1 | CSARAFKSATVLSYEQYF | TGCAGTGCTAGAGCGTTCAAGTCCGCGACAGTACTCTCCTACGAGCAGTACTTC
- | TRBJ2-7 | - | TRBV12-3/TRBV12-4 | CASKKDRSYEQYF | TGTGCCAGCAAAAAGGACAGATCCTACGAGCAGTACTTC
- | TRBJ2-7 | few | TRBV6-5 | CASRRLGEQYF | TGTGCCAGCAGACGACTCGGCGAGCAGTACTTC
- | TRBJ1-2 | few | TRBV20-1 | CSPSTGYGYTF | TGCAGTCCTTCGACAGGCTATGGCTACACCTTC
- | TRBJ2-1 | - | TRBV29-1 | CSVVYGAETQFF | TGCAGCGTTGTATACGGGGCTGAGACCCAGTTCTTC
TRBD1 | TRBJ2-5 | few | TRBV6-2/TRBV6-3 | CASSWGQAETQYF | TGTGCCAGCAGTTGGGGACAGGCGGAGACCCAGTACTTC
- | TRBJ1-5 | - | TRBV19 | CASSPGPQRPQHF | TGTGCCAGTAGCCCCGGGCCCCAGCGGCCCCAGCATTTT
- | TRBJ1-6 | - | TRBV5-1 | CASSLDFRGGSPLHF | TGCGCCAGCAGCTTGGACTTCAGGGGTGGTTCACCCCTCCACTTT
- | TRBJ2-3 | few | TRBV6-1 | CASTRTRFDTQYF | TGTGCCAGCACTCGAACCCGGTTCGATACGCAGTATTTT
TRBD1 | TRBJ2-4 | - | TRBV14 | CASSPGQGRTKNIQYF | TGTGCCAGCAGCCCCGGACAGGGAAGAACCAAAAACATTCAGTACTTC
- | TRBJ1-2 | few | TRBV29-1 | CSVELEEDGYTF | TGCAGCGTTGAACTGGAGGAGGATGGCTACACCTTC
- | TRBJ1-2 | - | TRBV4-1 | CASSQELGRSYGYTF | TGCGCCAGCAGCCAAGAATTGGGCAGGTCCTATGGCTACACCTTC
TRBD1 | TRBJ2-3 | - | TRBV7-2 | CASSSNRGSTDTQYF | TGTGCCAGCAGTTCTAACAGGGGAAGCACAGATACGCAGTATTTT
TRBD2 | TRBJ2-1 | - | TRBV6-5 | CASSRDYYNEQFF | TGTGCCAGCAGTCGGGACTATTACAATGAGCAGTTCTTC
TRBD1 | TRBJ1-2 | - | TRBV12-3/TRBV12-4 | CASTIGDRVGGYTF | TGTGCCAGCACTATTGGGGACAGGGTCGGTGGCTACACCTTC
- | TRBJ1-1 | few | TRBV5-1 | CASSLAGQPNTEAFF | TGCGCCAGCAGCTTGGCCGGACAGCCTAACACTGAAGCTTTCTTT
- | TRBJ1-6 | - | TRBV12-3/TRBV12-4 | CASSWASGGSYNSPLHF | TGTGCCAGCAGTTGGGCCTCGGGGGGCTCCTATAATTCACCCCTCCACTTT
TRBD1 | TRBJ2-1 | - | TRBV12-3/TRBV12-4 | CASTIGQGWHNEQFF | TGTGCCAGCACCATCGGACAGGGGTGGCACAATGAGCAGTTCTTC
- | TRBJ1-6 | - | TRBV20-1 | CSARPLQGGDDSPLHF | TGCAGTGCTAGGCCTCTACAGGGAGGTGATGATTCACCCCTCCACTTT
- | TRBJ2-5 | - | TRBV20-1 | CSASDSTQETQYF | TGCAGTGCTAGTGACAGTACCCAAGAGACCCAGTACTTC